The T cell receptor beta chain under discussion was sequenced for a study of OX40 agonist ivuxolimab in advanced cancers. The study in broad terms: Ivuxolimab was a fully human IgG2 agonistic monoclonal antibody targeting the costimulatory receptor OX40 (CD134). Intravenous ivuxolimab was administered to patients every 2 weeks at six dose levels: 0.01, 0.1, 0.3, 1.5, 3 and 10 mg/kg. Of the roughly 54 dose-escalation patients, hepatocellular carcinoma was present in about 20, melanoma in approximately 15, renal cell carcinoma in 9 and head and neck cancer in 9. In the dose-escalation cohort, roughly 82% of patients were male, and the mean age was 60 years with a range of about 20 to 90. Patients were allowed to have had prior anti-PD-1, anti-PD-L1 or anti-CTLA-4 therapy, and around 40% of the dose-escalation patients had previously received checkpoint inhibitors. Partial responses occurred in three dose-escalation patients, of whom one had hepatocellular carcinoma and two had cutaneous melanoma. The point of sequencing TCRbeta in the periphery was to test whether ivuxolimab changed TCR sequence diversity and drove clonal T-cell expansion. The paper covers the monotherapy dose-escalation part of the phase I ivuxolimab trial, which included N = 52 patients. The paper's findings and limits, for the study overall: The antigen specificity of the clonally expanded peripheral T cells was not determined. Low levels of normalized T-cell clonal expansion were also seen in some nonresponding patients. Clonal expansion of both CD4+ and CD8+ blood T cells was observed from baseline to week 6 at doses 0.1 to 3.0 mg/kg. After ivuxolimab, expanded clones were on average more numerous among CD8+ T cells than among CD4+ T cells. In the 0.1-3.0 mg/kg groups, partial responders were among the patients with the lowest normalized peripheral clonal expansion, particularly in CD8+ T cells.

The CDR1 and CDR2 encoded by the germline V gene are LGHNA and YSLEER. Trimming takes 0 bases off V and 7 bases off J; junction bases not matched to a gene: 5. Taken from cysteine to phenylalanine, the CDR3 has 15 residues. CDR3 DNA only is kept here, 45 bases in frame from base 1. The trial excluded patients who had a history of autoimmune disease or who were on systemic immunosuppression. Peripheral blood for TCR sequencing was drawn from every dose cohort at baseline, at cycle 4 day 1 and at cycle 7 day 1. The samples were taken from a phase I, first-in-human, multicenter, open-label dose-escalation trial of ivuxolimab. The trial enrolled adults with locally advanced or metastatic head and neck squamous cell, hepatocellular, melanoma or renal cell carcinoma. Before TCR sequencing, CD4+ T cells and CD8+ T cells were sorted from peripheral blood as separate populations. Details on this clone: The antigen this receptor binds is unknown. No base-level quality is on record; no much larger clone is a single base apart.

Genomic DNA was extracted from sorted cells for sequencing of the TCRbeta CDR3 region. The immunoSEQ Assay was used to sequence the TCRbeta CDR3 regions. TCRdb holds this immuneACCESS table with in-frame rearrangements only. Some clones are missing; in checked studies, unresolved V genes explain under half, and the rest has no known cause. Present in this sample are 55,000 to 80,000 clones, about 88% of which were seen just once. The biggest ten clones account for about 0.25% of the sample. The V and J segments used are TRBV4-3 and TRBJ2-2, with 7 bases matching TRBD2. The sample was CD4+ or CD8+ T cells sorted from blood, taken in a trial of the OX40 agonist ivuxolimab. This TCR derives from an adult with an advanced solid tumor such as melanoma, head and neck, liver or kidney cancer. The CDR3 reads CASSQEGGPFGELFF. The nucleotides are TGCGCCAGCAGCCAAGAGGGAGGGCCTTTCGGGGAGCTGTTTTTT.